Sequencing of this T cell receptor beta chain was carried out in a study of memory CD4+ T cells and cytomegalovirus serostatus. Whole-study findings and limits: Each of 55 to 80 CMV-associated TCRbeta sequences occurred in one to five individuals.

The sort gate was single viable CD3+CD4+CD8-CD45RO+ cells for memory CD4+ T cells. Notes on this clone: The target antigen is unknown.

This CDR3 is built from 12 residues. V lost 6 bases and J lost 8; bases outside the gene matches: 5. Germline CDR1 and CDR2: MGHDK and SYGVNS. The data were produced by immunoSEQ multiplex PCR, yet TCRdb's version contains in-frame clones alone and is incomplete. The sample consists of tens of thousands of clones, about four fifths of them appearing once. The rearrangement joins TRBV25-1 to TRBJ1-2; the match to TRBD1 covers 8 bases. Source material: memory CD4+ T cells from blood. This receptor was obtained from an adult in good health and CMV-seronegative. CDR3 nucleotides: TGTGCCAGCAGCCAGGGGGCTCGGGGCTACACCTTC. Translating gives CASSQGARGYTF.